Listed here are 23 T cell receptor beta chains from one sample, sequenced in a study of CD8+ T cells in alopecia areata (dated by TCRdb to the late 2010s). Library preparation was by the immunoSEQ multiplex PCR assay. RNA was extracted from all samples and reverse transcribed into cDNA as template for TCR sequencing. TCRdb took over this immuneACCESS table, retaining in-frame rearrangements with V and J assigned. Such tables are incomplete; in checked studies, under half of the missing clones stem from an unresolved V gene, and the remainder is unexplained. A total of tens of thousands of clones appear in this sample, approximately 52% of them only once. The ten largest clonotypes hold around 43% of the sample. Input material: NKG2D-high CD8+ T cells sorted from blood. The cell subset or site label here, explained by the study, means: sorted CD8+ NKG2D-high blood T cells. These receptors came from a human donor with alopecia areata.

This chain connects TRBV7-9 to TRBJ2-3; no firm D call. Trimming left V 7 bases short and J 3 bases short, with 8 bases between. The CDR3 is 12 amino acids. CDR1 is SEHNR, CDR2 FQNEAQ, per germline (reference sequence). CDR3 sequence reads: CASNPPTDTQYF. The CDR3, as DNA: TGTGCCAGCAACCCGCCGACAGATACGCAGTATTTT. The full variable domain, rest sourced from reference TRBV7-9 and TRBJ2-3, is DTGVSQNPRHKITKRGQNVTFRCDPISEHNRLYWYRQTLGQGPEFLTYFQNEAQLEKSRLLSDRFSAERPKGSFSTLEIQRTEQGDSAMYLCASNPPTDTQYFGPGTRLTVL.

The table lists this clone with a few counts. The rearrangement uses TRBV29-1 and TRBJ2-1, with 8 nucleotides matching TRBD2. The V and J ends lost 4 bases and 6 bases, in that order; junction bases with no gene match: 5. CDR3 length: 13 residues. CDR1 and CDR2 from the germline V gene are SQVTM and ANQGSEA. CDR3 region: CSVVGLVTNEQFF. In nucleotides, the CDR3 is TGCAGCGTTGTGGGACTAGTCACCAATGAGCAGTTCTTC.

The chain joins TRBV27 to TRBJ1-1, with D hard to call. The CDR3 has 13 amino acids. V was pared by 5 bases and J by 1 base, with 8 bases between. Germline V lookup: CDR1 MNHEY, CDR2 SMNVEV (reference sequence). Here the CDR3 DNA reads TGTGCCAGCAGTCCCTTGGGGAACACTGAAGCTTTCTTT. Its protein is CASSPLGNTEAFF.

This clone was observed a handful of times. The chain carries TRBV7-6 and TRBJ1-5; the D is unclear. The germline V gene encodes CDR1 SGHVS and CDR2 FNYEAQ. Trimming shortened V by 1 base and J by 3 bases, and 7 bases separated the two germline ends. CDR3 length: 14 residues. CDR3 in DNA: TGTGCCAGCAGCTTAGGACCGACCAATCAGCCCCAGCATTTT. Translating it yields CASSLGPTNQPQHF.

The sample holds a few counts of this clone. The genes are TRBV7-9 and TRBJ1-5; 8 bases are shared with TRBD1. J gave up 10 bases and V 1 base, and 6 bases lay outside the gene matches. In germline, CDR1 is SEHNR, CDR2 FQNEAQ (reference sequence). CDR3 length: 14 amino acids. The CDR3 spells CASSLGQGIQPQHF. CDR3 nucleotides: TGTGCCAGCAGCTTAGGACAGGGGATCCAACCCCAGCATTTT. Based on the CDR3 plus reference TRBV7-9 and TRBJ1-5, the full variable domain is DTGVSQNPRHKITKRGQNVTFRCDPISEHNRLYWYRQTLGQGPEFLTYFQNEAQLEKSRLLSDRFSAERPKGSFSTLEIQRTEQGDSAMYLCASSLGQGIQPQHFGDGTRLSIL.

This clone was seen just once. The chain links TRBV7-9 to TRBJ1-6; TRBD1 matches 8 bases. Trimming took 5 bases from V and 7 from J; bases not matched to a gene: 7. The CDR3 is 15 residues long. Germline loops: CDR1 SEHNR, CDR2 FQNEAQ (reference sequence). The DNA for the CDR3 is TGTGCCAGCAGCCCTCGGGACAGGCTAAATTCACCCCTCCACTTT. Protein product: CASSPRDRLNSPLHF.

The gene calls are TRBV2 and TRBJ2-7; 9 bases line up with TRBD2. V trimming: 6 bases; J trimming: 2 bases; junction bases outside the gene matches: 8. Germline V gene sequence: CDR1 SNHLY, CDR2 FYNNEI. The CDR3 covers 15 residues. DNA of the CDR3: TGTGCCAGCAGGGCTAGCGGGGAGATAACCTACGAGCAGTACTTC. It yields the protein CASRASGEITYEQYF.

The sample holds a few counts of this clone. J is TRBJ2-1 and V is TRBV7-9; TRBD2 is a possible D gene (6 bases). Trimming pared 11 bases from V and 7 bases from J, leaving 15 bases between. CDR3 size: 12 residues. CDR1 and CDR2 (germline): SEHNR, FQNEAQ (reference sequence). This CDR3 reads CAGEVGRNEQFF. DNA of the CDR3: TGTGCCGGGGAGGTGGGCAGAAATGAGCAGTTCTTC.

The chain joins TRBV4-1 to TRBJ2-1, with 9 nucleotides matching TRBD2. J gave up 5 bases and V 1 base, and 6 bases lay outside the gene matches. The CDR3 has 16 amino acids. The germline V gene encodes CDR1 MGHRA and CDR2 YSYEKL. The CDR3 coding sequence is TGCGCCAGCAGCCAAGTGTGGGCGGGGGGGGACAATGAGCAGTTCTTC. Translated, it gives CASSQVWAGGDNEQFF.

This clone was counted between two and nine times. The chain links TRBV4-1 to TRBJ2-1, with 7 bases aligning to TRBD1. The CDR3 is made up of 15 amino acids. The V and J ends lost 5 bases and 6 bases, in that order; junction bases with no gene match: 10. In germline, CDR1 is MGHRA, CDR2 YSYEKL. The CDR3 sequence: CASSETGSFSNEQFF. As DNA, the CDR3 is TGCGCCAGCAGCGAGACAGGGAGTTTTAGCAATGAGCAGTTCTTC.

The chain combines TRBV6-4 with TRBJ2-2; no clear D. Trimming shortened V by 8 bases and J by 5 bases, and 12 bases separated the two germline ends. This CDR3 region has 13 residues. Germline values: CDR1 MRHNA, CDR2 SNTAGT. The chain's CDR3 is CASSPTLTGELFF. DNA of the CDR3: TGTGCCAGCTCCCCAACATTGACCGGGGAGCTGTTTTTT.

V gene TRBV7-9 combines with J gene TRBJ1-2; D call uncertain. This CDR3 comprises 13 residues. V was trimmed by 3 bases and J by 3 bases, leaving 8 bases between them. Germline assignment: CDR1 SEHNR and CDR2 FQNEAQ (reference sequence). The CDR3 DNA sequence: TGTGCCAGCAGCTTCGGCAGTGACTATGGCTACACCTTC. This translates into CASSFGSDYGYTF.

This clone was observed a few times. The chain has TRBV7-9 and TRBJ2-1; 9 bases agree with TRBD2. The CDR3 loop spans 16 amino acids. The germline CDR1 and CDR2 sequences are SEHNR and FQNEAQ (reference sequence). J was trimmed by 3 bases and V by 7 bases; bases with no gene match: 10. This chain's CDR3 is CASTSHSGGLYNEQFF. CDR3 nucleotides: TGTGCCAGCACCAGTCATAGCGGGGGACTCTACAATGAGCAGTTCTTC.

This clone was observed a handful of times. The chain recombines TRBV7-9 with TRBJ2-3, with unresolved D. The CDR3 covers 13 residues. Germline CDR1 and CDR2: SEHNR and FQNEAQ (reference sequence). The V end lost 5 bases, the J end lost 3 bases, and 9 bases lay between the germline ends. The CDR3 nucleotides are TGTGCCAGCAGCCCCAAAAGGACAGATACGCAGTATTTT. It encodes CASSPKRTDTQYF.

J is TRBJ2-6 and V is TRBV5-5; 7 nucleotides align to TRBD1. Germline CDR1 reads SGHKS; CDR2 reads YYEKEE (reference sequence). The junction had 6 bases not matched to a gene; V was cut back by 4 bases and J by 2 bases. The CDR3 is 16 residues long. The chain's CDR3 is CASSRQGKTGANVLTF. DNA of the CDR3: TGTGCCAGCAGCCGACAGGGAAAGACTGGGGCCAACGTCCTGACTTTC.

The rearrangement joins TRBV29-1 to TRBJ2-7, with D possibly TRBD1 on 6 matching bases. The CDR3 runs 13 residues. Trimming removed 4 bases at V and 2 bases at J, with 12 bases between. The germline CDR1 and CDR2 sequences are SQVTM and ANQGSEA. As DNA, the CDR3 is TGCAGCGTTGCCGACAGGACACCCTACGAGCAGTACTTC. Its translation: CSVADRTPYEQYF.

This clone was observed a handful of times. V and J are TRBV29-1 and TRBJ2-7, with D hard to call. Germline loops: CDR1 SQVTM, CDR2 ANQGSEA. Trimming removed 6 bases at V and 1 base at J, with 13 bases between. The CDR3 consists of 13 residues. The CDR3 DNA is TGCAGCGTAACTACACGTGGGTCCTACGAGCAGTACTTC. This encodes CSVTTRGSYEQYF.

The genes are TRBV7-9 and TRBJ2-1; possibly TRBD2 for D (7 bases). Germline V gene sequence: CDR1 SEHNR, CDR2 FQNEAQ (reference sequence). Deletions cut 5 bases from V and 0 bases from J, with 14 bases between. This CDR3 is built from 16 residues. The chain's CDR3 is CASSLSGGSSYNEQFF. As DNA, the CDR3 is TGTGCCAGCAGCCTGTCGGGGGGCTCCTCCTACAATGAGCAGTTCTTC.

Only a few counts were recorded for this clone. The chain couples TRBV7-9 to TRBJ2-1; D unclear. This CDR3 comprises 18 residues. In germline, CDR1 is SEHNR, CDR2 FQNEAQ (reference sequence). The V end was cut by 0 bases, the J end by 6 bases, with 21 bases between. CDR3 in amino acids: CASSLALGPARKSNEQFF. The CDR3, as DNA: TGTGCCAGCAGCTTAGCGCTTGGTCCGGCTAGGAAATCCAATGAGCAGTTCTTC.

The rearrangement links TRBV7-8 to TRBJ2-1, with TRBD2 as a possible D gene (5 bases). The CDR3 loop spans 15 amino acids. Trimming pared 4 bases from V and 2 bases from J, leaving 12 bases between. Germline V gives CDR1 SGHVS, CDR2 FQNEAQ. CDR3 loop: CASSSSSLPYNEQFF. The CDR3 bases are TGTGCCAGCAGCTCTTCTAGCCTCCCCTACAATGAGCAGTTCTTC.

The chain uses TRBV4-3 and TRBJ2-7; D is unclear. Germline V gene lookup returns CDR1 LGHNA and CDR2 YSLEER. The germline V and J ends were trimmed by 0 bases and 2 bases, with 11 bases remaining between them. The CDR3 covers 15 residues. CDR3 protein: CASSQEAAATYEQYF. The CDR3 nucleotides read TGCGCCAGCAGCCAAGAGGCGGCAGCGACCTACGAGCAGTACTTC.

The rearrangement links TRBV2 to TRBJ2-7; D not certain. Germline V CDR1 and CDR2: SNHLY, FYNNEI. Between the trimmed V and J ends, which lost 6 bases and 6 bases, there was a span of 18 bases. The CDR3 spans 14 residues. CDR3 loop: CASRTDVRFIEQYF. For the CDR3, the DNA is TGTGCCAGCAGGACCGACGTACGGTTTATCGAGCAGTACTTC.

V is TRBV2 and J is TRBJ2-2, with D possibly called TRBD1 or TRBD2 (5 bases each). This CDR3 region has 12 residues. Per the germline V gene, CDR1 is SNHLY and CDR2 is FYNNEI. Trimming stripped 8 bases from V and 7 bases from J, with 11 bases between. As DNA, the CDR3 is TGTGCCAGCCGGGGCGCTATCGGGGAGCTGTTTTTT. Protein: CASRGAIGELFF.